This T cell receptor beta chain emerged from a study of shared clonotypes between healthy human individuals. Study-wide findings and caveats: Across subsets, estimated richness was generally greater for naive than for memory populations.

In regard to this clone: As yet, its antigen is unknown.

Assay: immunoSEQ multiplex PCR; the TCRdb copy retains only in-frame clones and omits some. The profile shows about 1 million clones, approximately 68% of them singletons. V dropped 1 base and J dropped 0 bases, with 11 bases sitting between them. Germline V gives CDR1 SGHKS, CDR2 YYEKEE (reference sequence). The CDR3 has 15 amino acids. The sample comprised memory CD4+ T cells sorted from blood. Subset: CD45RA-negative fraction. The source of this sequence is a man younger than 35 in good health. J is TRBJ2-7 and V is TRBV5-5; D is uncertain. The CDR3 coding sequence is TGTGCCAGCAGCTTGACTCTGCTCAGCTCCTACGAGCAGTACTTC. Translating gives CASSLTLLSSYEQYF.